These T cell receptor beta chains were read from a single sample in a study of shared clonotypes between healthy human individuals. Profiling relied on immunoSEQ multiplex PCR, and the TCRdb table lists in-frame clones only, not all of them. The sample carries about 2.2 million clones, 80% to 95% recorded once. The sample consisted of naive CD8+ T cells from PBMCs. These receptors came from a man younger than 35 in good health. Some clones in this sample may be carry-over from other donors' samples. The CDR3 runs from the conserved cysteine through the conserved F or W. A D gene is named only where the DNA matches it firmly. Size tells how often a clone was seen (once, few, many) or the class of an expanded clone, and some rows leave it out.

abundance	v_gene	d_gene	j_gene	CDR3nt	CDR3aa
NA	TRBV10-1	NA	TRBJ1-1	TGCGCCAGCCAGGGATCCACTGAAGCTTTCTTT	CASQGSTEAFF
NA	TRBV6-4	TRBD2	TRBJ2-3	TGTGCCAGCAGTTTATGGGGACTAGCGGACACAGATACGCAGTATTTT	CASSLWGLADTDTQYF
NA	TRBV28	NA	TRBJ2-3	TGTGCCAGCAGTTTATTAGGCGGAGCCTTCACAGATACGCAGTATTTT	CASSLLGGAFTDTQYF
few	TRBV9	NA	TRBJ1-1	TGTGCCAGCAGCGTAGGGGGGTCCACTGAAGCTTTCTTT	CASSVGGSTEAFF
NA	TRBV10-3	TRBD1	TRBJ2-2	TGTGCCATCACTTCCCCGGGACAGGGGGGTGGCGGGGAGCTGTTTTTT	CAITSPGQGGGGELFF
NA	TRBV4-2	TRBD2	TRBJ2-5	TGTGCCAGCAGCCAGACCTGGACTAGCGGGATGGTAGAGACCCAGTACTTC	CASSQTWTSGMVETQYF
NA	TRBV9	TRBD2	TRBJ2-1	TGTGCCAGCAGCGTAGGACTAGCGAACTCCTACAATGAGCAGTTCTTC	CASSVGLANSYNEQFF
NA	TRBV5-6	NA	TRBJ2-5	TGTGCCAGCAGCTTGGCCAAAGGGCCCCCACAAAGAGAGACCCAGTACTTC	CASSLAKGPPQRETQYF
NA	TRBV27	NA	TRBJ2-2	TGTGCCAGCAGTTCGTCGCTAGGGCTAAGTTCTCCCGGGGAGCTGTTTTTT	CASSSSLGLSSPGELFF
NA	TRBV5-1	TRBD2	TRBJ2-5	TGCGCCAGCAGCACCCGACCGGGACTAGCGGGAGTGAACAAAGAGACCCAGTACTTC	CASSTRPGLAGVNKETQYF
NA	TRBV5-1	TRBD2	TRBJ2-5	TGCGCCAGCAGCTTGGATAGCGGGAGGGCCTTAGAGACCCAGTACTTC	CASSLDSGRALETQYF
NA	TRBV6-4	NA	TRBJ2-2	TGTGCCAGCAGTGACACGACGCTAGGCGGGGAGCTGTTTTTT	CASSDTTLGGELFF
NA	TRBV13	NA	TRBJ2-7	TGTGCCAGCAGCTCCGCACATGGGGTCTACGAGCAGTACTTC	CASSSAHGVYEQYF
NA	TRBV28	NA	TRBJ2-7	TGTGCCAGCAGTTTTGGGGCAGCCTACGAGCAGTACTTC	CASSFGAAYEQYF
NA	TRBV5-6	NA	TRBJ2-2	TGTGCCAGCAGCTCCAGCGGGGAGCTGTTTTTT	CASSSSGELFF
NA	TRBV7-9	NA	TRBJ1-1	TGTGCCAGCAGCTTACTCGGGAGGGCTGAAGCTTTCTTT	CASSLLGRAEAFF
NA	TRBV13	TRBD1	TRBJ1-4	TGTGCCAGCAGTAGCGGGGACAGGGGTCATGAAAAACTGTTTTTT	CASSSGDRGHEKLFF
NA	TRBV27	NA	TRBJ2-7	TGTGCCAGCAGTCCGGGGACCGAACCATCCTACGAGCAGTACTTC	CASSPGTEPSYEQYF
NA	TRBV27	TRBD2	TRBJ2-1	TGTGCCAGCAGTTTAATGGTGACTAGCGGAGTCTCCTACAATGAGCAGTTCTTC	CASSLMVTSGVSYNEQFF
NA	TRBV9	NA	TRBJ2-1	TGTGCCAGCAGTCCTGCAGGATCCTACAATGAGCAGTTCTTC	CASSPAGSYNEQFF
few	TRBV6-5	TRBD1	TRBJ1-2	TGTGCCAGCAGTTACACCGACAGGGCTGGCTACACCTTC	CASSYTDRAGYTF
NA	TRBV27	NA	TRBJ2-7	TGTGCCAGCGCCCCTTATTCCCGAGGGGTCACCCGCGAGCAGTACTTC	CASAPYSRGVTREQYF
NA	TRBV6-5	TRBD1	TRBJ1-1	TGTGCCAGCAGAGATAGGACAGGTGCTGAAGCTTTCTTT	CASRDRTGAEAFF
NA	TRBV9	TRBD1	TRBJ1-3	TGTGCCAGCAGCCCGACTTCGGACAGGGCTGGAAACACCATATATTTT	CASSPTSDRAGNTIYF
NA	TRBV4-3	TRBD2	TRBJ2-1	TGCGCCAGCAGCCAAGGGGGGATAGCGGGAGGCCTAAATGAGCAGTTCTTC	CASSQGGIAGGLNEQFF
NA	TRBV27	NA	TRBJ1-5	TGTGCCAGCAGGGGGATAGGTCAGCCCCAGCATTTT	CASRGIGQPQHF
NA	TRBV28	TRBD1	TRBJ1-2	TGTGCCAGCAGCCGACAGGGGGCGCGAGGCTATGGCTACACCTTC	CASSRQGARGYGYTF
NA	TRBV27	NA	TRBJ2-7	TGTGCCAGCAGGGGTGGGATCGAGCAGTACTTC	CASRGGIEQYF
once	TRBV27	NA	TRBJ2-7	TGTGCCAGCAGTTTCCGAGGGTCGAGTTACGAGCAGTACTTC	CASSFRGSSYEQYF
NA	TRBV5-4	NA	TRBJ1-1	TGTGCCAGCAGCCCGCTAGACACGAACACTGAAGCTTTCTTT	CASSPLDTNTEAFF
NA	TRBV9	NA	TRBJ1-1	TGTGCCAGCACCACGGGTCGGTTGGGAGGGAACACTGAAGCTTTCTTT	CASTTGRLGGNTEAFF
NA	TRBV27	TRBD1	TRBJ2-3	TGTGCCAGCAGTTTATCGAAGGGGGCTGGTACAGATACGCAGTATTTT	CASSLSKGAGTDTQYF
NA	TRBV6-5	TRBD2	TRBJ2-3	TGTGCCAGCCGTTTGGCGGGAGAGGCAGATACGCAGTATTTT	CASRLAGEADTQYF
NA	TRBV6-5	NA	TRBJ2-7	TGTGCCAGCAGTTACTCGAGACACTACGAGCAGTACTTC	CASSYSRHYEQYF
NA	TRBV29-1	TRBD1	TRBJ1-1	TGCAGCGTCTCAGGGGGGAGCACTGAAGCTTTCTTT	CSVSGGSTEAFF
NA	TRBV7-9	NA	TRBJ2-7	TGTGCCAGCAGCTTAGGGCTCAACGAGCAGTACTTC	CASSLGLNEQYF